These 18 T cell receptor beta chains share one sample of origin, sequenced in a study of T cells after posttransplantation cyclophosphamide. The naive gate required viable CD3+CD4+ or CD3+CD8+ cells with CCR7+CD45RA+CD45RO-CD95-CD27+CD28+ phenotype. Profiled with immunoSEQ multiplex PCR; TCRdb holds only in-frame clones, not every one. Here the sample spans about 22,000 clones, roughly 97% being singletons. The sequenced sample was naive CD4+ T cells sorted from PBMCs. Every receptor here comes from a man between 45 and 60 years old in good health, CMV-negative, and a related stem cell transplant donor.

This chain joins TRBV5-1 and TRBJ2-7, with TRBD2 as a possible D gene (5 bases). Germline CDR1 reads SGHRS; CDR2 reads YFSETQ. There are 12 residues in the CDR3. The V end was cut by 2 bases, the J end by 5 bases, with 8 bases between. The CDR3 loop is CASSFGRDEQYF. CDR3 nucleotides: TGCGCCAGCAGCTTTGGGCGGGACGAGCAGTACTTC. The full variable domain, completed using reference TRBV5-1 and TRBJ2-7, is KAGVTQTPRYLIKTRGQQVTLSCSPISGHRSVSWYQQTPGQGLQFLFEYFSETQRNKGNFPGRFSGRQFSNSRSEMNVSTLELGDSALYLCASSFGRDEQYFGPGTRLTVT.

This rearrangement joins TRBV5-1 to TRBJ2-2; no definite D call. There are 15 residues in the CDR3. The V and J ends lost 0 bases and 2 bases respectively, with 8 bases between them. Germline V gene data show CDR1 as SGHRS and CDR2 as YFSETQ. The CDR3 here is CASSLAVLNTGELFF. CDR3 bases: TGCGCCAGCAGCTTGGCCGTCCTTAACACCGGGGAGCTGTTTTTT.

Comment on this clone: The junction departs from germline at one end; a sequencing error may be responsible. The same CDR3 also results from other DNA sequences found in this sample. This chain joins TRBV5-1 and TRBJ2-3; 12 nucleotides match TRBD2. This CDR3 has 18 residues. Germline V lookup: CDR1 SGHRS, CDR2 YFSETQ. The CDR3 is CASSFVLAGGASTDTQYF. CDR3 coding DNA: TGCGCCAGCAGCTTCGTCCTAGCGGGGGGGGCTAGCACAGATACGCAGTACTTT.

The chain employs TRBV7-2 and TRBJ2-5; D is perhaps TRBD1 (6 bases). V lost 5 bases and J lost 5, with 18 bases in between. CDR3 size: 15 residues. Germline CDR1 reads SGHTA; CDR2 reads FQGNSA. CDR3 nucleotides: TGTGCCAGCAGCCTCAACAGGGTCCTAAGGGAGACCCAGTACTTC. As protein: CASSLNRVLRETQYF.

This sequence joins TRBV14 and TRBJ1-2, with D perhaps matching TRBD1 (6 bases). The V end was cut by 4 bases, the J end by 4 bases, with 16 bases between. Looked up from germline, CDR1 is SGHDN and CDR2 is FVKESK. CDR3 length: 15 amino acids. The CDR3 loop reads CASSLGTSAGYGYTF. DNA for the CDR3: TGTGCCAGCAGCCTGGGGACATCTGCCGGCTATGGCTACACCTTC. The full variable domain, its missing parts supplied by reference TRBV14 and TRBJ1-2, is EAGVTQFPSHSVIEKGQTVTLRCDPISGHDNLYWYRRVMGKEIKFLLHFVKESKQDESGMPNNRFLAERTGGTYSTLKVQPAELEDSGVYFCASSLGTSAGYGYTFGSGTRLTVV.

The DNA of the CDR3 is TGTGCCAGCAGTTTACAAGCGGGCACCTACGAGCAGTACTTC. Amino acid sequence: CASSLQAGTYEQYF. V is TRBV6-5 and J is TRBJ2-5; possible D gene TRBD2, 6 bases. The DNA end is a closer match to TRBJ2-7, so the J assignment may be wrong. CDR1 is MNHEY, CDR2 SVGAGI, per germline. The CDR3 is 14 amino acids.

The chain combines TRBV13 with TRBJ2-7; D is possibly TRBD1 (7 bases). Germline lookup yields CDR1 PRHDT and CDR2 FYEKMQ (reference sequence). CDR3 length: 14 residues. V lost 5 bases to trimming and J lost 3 bases, with 14 bases between them. The CDR3 protein is CASSPRRDSYEQYF. CDR3 sequence (DNA): TGTGCCAGCAGCCCAAGGCGGGACAGCTACGAGCAGTACTTC.

Details on this clone: One junction end disagrees with the germline gene, perhaps due to a read error. Other DNA sequences from this sample encode an identical CDR3 as well. The chain recombines TRBV7-8 with TRBJ1-6; D possibly corresponds to TRBD1 (6 bases). In germline, CDR1 is SGHVS, CDR2 FQNEAQ. The CDR3 is made up of 16 amino acids. CDR3 in amino acids: CASNQQGSSYNSPLHF. In nucleotides, the CDR3 is TGTGCCAGCAACCAACAGGGCAGCTCCTATAATTCCCCCCTCCACTTT.

This chain connects TRBV10-3 to TRBJ2-7; D is perhaps TRBD2 (5 bases). CDR3 length equals 14 residues. The germline V gene has CDR1 ENHRY and CDR2 SYGVKD. With 7 bases removed from V and 2 bases from J, the gap between germline ends came to 15 bases. CDR3 DNA sequence: TGTGCCATCACTCTAGGAAGCGGTCCCTACGAGCAGTACTTC. Its protein is CAITLGSGPYEQYF.

The chain is built from TRBV7-9 and TRBJ1-2; 12 bases agree with TRBD1. Germline V gene lookup returns CDR1 SEHNR and CDR2 FQNEAQ (reference sequence). This CDR3 spans 15 amino acids. Trimming at V came to 5 bases and at J to 6 bases, leaving 7 bases not matched to a gene. The CDR3 DNA is TGTGCCAGCAGCAGGGGGGACAGGGGGCACGATGGCTACACCTTC. Its protein is CASSRGDRGHDGYTF.

A single count supports this clone. The rearrangement uses TRBV7-2 and TRBJ2-2; D possibly corresponds to TRBD2 (6 bases). With 5 bases removed from V and 6 bases from J, the gap between germline ends came to 10 bases. The germline V gene has CDR1 SGHTA and CDR2 FQGNSA. This CDR3 comprises 13 residues. CDR3 in amino acids: CASSTRGSGELFF. The CDR3 nucleotides are TGTGCCAGCAGCACCCGGGGGTCCGGGGAGCTGTTTTTT.

This chain joins TRBV19 and TRBJ2-3, with unresolved D. Trimming removed 5 bases at V and 6 bases at J, with 6 bases between. This CDR3 region has 11 residues. Germline CDR1 and CDR2: LNHDA and SQIVND (reference sequence). CDR3 loop: CASSFGDTQYF. As DNA, the CDR3 is TGTGCCAGTAGTTTCGGGGATACGCAGTATTTT.

The rearrangement links TRBV5-6 to TRBJ1-2, with TRBD1 matching 7 bases. The V segment lost 4 bases and the J segment 2 bases; nucleotides outside the gene matches: 5. Germline lookup yields CDR1 SGHDT and CDR2 YYEEEE. The CDR3 spans 14 residues. For the CDR3, the DNA is TGTGCCAGCAGCCCGGCAGGGGGGAACTATGGCTACACCTTC. Translating it yields CASSPAGGNYGYTF. Full variable domain (remainder filled in from reference TRBV5-6 and TRBJ1-2): DAGVTQSPTHLIKTRGQQVTLRCSPKSGHDTVSWYQQALGQGPQFIFQYYEEEERQRGNFPDRFSGHQFPNYSSELNVNALLLGDSALYLCASSPAGGNYGYTFGSGTRLTVV.

The gene calls are TRBV7-6 and TRBJ2-1, with TRBD2 matching 9 bases. This CDR3 has 16 residues. V shed 3 bases, J shed 6 bases, and the junction held 9 bases outside the gene matches. Germline V gene sequence: CDR1 SGHVS, CDR2 FNYEAQ. The CDR3 nucleotides are TGTGCCAGCAGCTTCGCCGGGACTAGCCGGTTCAATGAGCAGTTCTTC. Amino acids: CASSFAGTSRFNEQFF.

In nucleotides, the CDR3 is TGTGCCAGCAGTTTATTTCCGGGGGTTGGCACTGAAGCTTTCTTT. Protein sequence: CASSLFPGVGTEAFF. This rearrangement joins TRBV27 to TRBJ1-1, with D tentatively TRBD1 (5 bases). The V and J ends lost 1 base and 4 bases respectively, with 13 bases between them. CDR3 size: 15 residues. CDR1 and CDR2 from the germline V gene are MNHEY and SMNVEV (reference sequence).

Worth noting for this clone: The identical CDR3 is also encoded by other nucleotide sequences in the sample. The chain links TRBV14 to TRBJ1-6; a weak D match, TRBD1 (5 bases). In germline, CDR1 is SGHDN, CDR2 FVKESK. This CDR3 is 14 amino acids long. The V gene lost 10 bases and the J gene lost 0 bases, with 10 bases spanning the gap. The CDR3 spells CATRGTSYNSPLHF. CDR3 nucleotides: TGTGCCACCCGGGGGACCTCCTATAATTCACCCCTCCACTTT.

Concerning this clone itself: The same CDR3 can be traced to other DNA sequences in this sample. The chain has TRBV18 and TRBJ1-6, with D possibly TRBD1 on 5 matching bases. Germline V gene lookup returns CDR1 KGHSH and CDR2 LQKENI. CDR3 length equals 15 residues. V dropped 3 bases and J dropped 9 bases, with 15 bases sitting between them. Here the CDR3 DNA reads TGTGCCAGCTCACCCCCCTCCGTTAGGGGTTCACCCCTCCACTTT. As protein: CASSPPSVRGSPLHF.

The chain uses TRBV7-9 and TRBJ1-5, with 8 bases lining up with TRBD1. V shed 5 bases, J shed 7 bases, and the junction held 7 bases outside the gene matches. Germline CDR1 and CDR2: SEHNR and FQNEAQ (reference sequence). This CDR3 has 14 amino acids. Here the CDR3 reads CASSPDRGGQPQHF. CDR3 nucleotide sequence: TGTGCCAGCAGCCCTGACAGGGGCGGACAGCCCCAGCATTTT.